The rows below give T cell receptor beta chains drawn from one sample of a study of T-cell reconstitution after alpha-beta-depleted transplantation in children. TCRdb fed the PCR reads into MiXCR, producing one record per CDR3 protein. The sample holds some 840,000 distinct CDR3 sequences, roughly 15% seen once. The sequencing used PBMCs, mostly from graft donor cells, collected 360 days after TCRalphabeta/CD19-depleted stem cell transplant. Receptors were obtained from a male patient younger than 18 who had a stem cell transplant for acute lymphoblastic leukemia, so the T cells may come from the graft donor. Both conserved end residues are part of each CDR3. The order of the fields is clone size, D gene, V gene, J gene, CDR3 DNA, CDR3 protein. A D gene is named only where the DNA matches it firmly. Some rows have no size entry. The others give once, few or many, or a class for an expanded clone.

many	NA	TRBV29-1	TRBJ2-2	TGCAGCGTTGAAGGGAGGGCCGGGGAGCTGTTTTTT	CSVEGRAGELFF
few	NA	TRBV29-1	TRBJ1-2	TGCAGCGTTGCTACCTATGGCTACACCTTC	CSVATYGYTF
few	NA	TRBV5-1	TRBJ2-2	TGCGCCAGCAGCTTGGGTGTCGGCGGACGGAACACCGGGGAGCTGTTTTTT	CASSLGVGGRNTGELFF
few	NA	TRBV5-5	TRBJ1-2	TGTGCCAGCAGCACACAGGCCAACTATGGCTACACCTTC	CASSTQANYGYTF
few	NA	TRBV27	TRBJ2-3	TGTGCCAGCAGTTTATCACTGTCGAGGAGCACAGATACGCAGTATTTT	CASSLSLSRSTDTQYF
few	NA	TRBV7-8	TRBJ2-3	TGTGCCAGCAGCTTAGTTAGCCTAGTCACAGATACGCAGTATTTT	CASSLVSLVTDTQYF
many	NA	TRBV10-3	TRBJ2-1	TGTGCCATCAGGGGGACCATGAGCTCCTACAATGAGCAGTTCTTC	CAIRGTMSSYNEQFF
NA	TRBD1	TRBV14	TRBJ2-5	TGTGCCAGCAGCCACAGGGGGACGGGGGAGACCCAGTACTTC	CASSHRGTGETQYF
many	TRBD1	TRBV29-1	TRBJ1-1	TGCAGCGCGGCGGACAGGGGTCAGATGAACACTGAAGCTTTCTTT	CSAADRGQMNTEAFF
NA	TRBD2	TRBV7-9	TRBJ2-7	TGTGCCAGCAGCGACAGCGGGAGACGCTACGAGCAGTACTTC	CASSDSGRRYEQYF
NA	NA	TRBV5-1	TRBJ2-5	TGCGCCAGCAGCCAACAGGGACAACAAGAGACCCAGTACTTC	CASSQQGQQETQYF
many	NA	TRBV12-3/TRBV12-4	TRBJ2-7	TGTGCCAGCAGTTTACAGGCAGAGTACGAGCAGTACTTC	CASSLQAEYEQYF
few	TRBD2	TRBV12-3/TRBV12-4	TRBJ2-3	TGTGCCAGCAGTATGGGACTAGCGGCCACAGATACGCAGTATTTT	CASSMGLAATDTQYF
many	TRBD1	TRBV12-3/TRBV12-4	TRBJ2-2	TGTGCCAGCAGAACTCAGACAGGGGGTCCACGGACCGGGGAGCTGTTTTTT	CASRTQTGGPRTGELFF
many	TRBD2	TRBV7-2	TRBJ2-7	TGTGCCAGCAGCTTTATAGGCTTTAGGCGGGAGAGCGACGAGCAGTACTTC	CASSFIGFRRESDEQYF
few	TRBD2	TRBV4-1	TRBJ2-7	TGCGCCAGCAGCCAAGATATTTTTCGGACTAGCTCCTACGAGCAGTACTTC	CASSQDIFRTSSYEQYF
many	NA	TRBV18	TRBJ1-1	TGTGCCAGCTCACCAAAGGTAGACAACACTGAAGCTTTCTTT	CASSPKVDNTEAFF
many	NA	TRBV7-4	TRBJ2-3	TGTGCCAGCAGCTTAGACGGATGGCTAGACACAGATACGCAGTATTTT	CASSLDGWLDTDTQYF
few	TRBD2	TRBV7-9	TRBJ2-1	TGTGCCAGCAGCTTATCGGGGGCCGGGAGGGATGAGCAGTTCTTC	CASSLSGAGRDEQFF
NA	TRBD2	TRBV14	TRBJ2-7	TGTGCCAGCAGCCAACCGGGACTAGCGGGAGCGACCTACGAGCAGTACTTC	CASSQPGLAGATYEQYF
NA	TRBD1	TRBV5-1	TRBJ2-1	TGCGCCAGCAGCAAAACCTTCCGGGACAGGTATTACAATGAGCAGTTCTTC	CASSKTFRDRYYNEQFF
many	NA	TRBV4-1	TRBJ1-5	TGCGCCAGCAGCCAAGATTCCGGCGGAAACAATCAGCCCCAGCATTTT	CASSQDSGGNNQPQHF
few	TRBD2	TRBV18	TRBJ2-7	TGTGCCAGCTCACCGGGACTAGCGGGAGAGAGCTCCTACGAGCAGTACTTC	CASSPGLAGESSYEQYF
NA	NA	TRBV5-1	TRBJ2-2	TGCGCCAGCAGCTTGAGCCAGGGGGGTTACACCGGGGAGCTGTTTTTT	CASSLSQGGYTGELFF
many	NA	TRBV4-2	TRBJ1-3	TGTGCCAGCAGCCAAATGACAGGCCTCTCTGGAAACACCATATATTTT	CASSQMTGLSGNTIYF
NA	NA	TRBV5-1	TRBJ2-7	TGCGCCAGCAGCTTGGACGGGACTCCCCGGGACGAGCAGTACTTC	CASSLDGTPRDEQYF
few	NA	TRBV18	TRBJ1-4	TGTGCCAGCTCACCCCGACGGGATGAAAAACTGTTTTTT	CASSPRRDEKLFF
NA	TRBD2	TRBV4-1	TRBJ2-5	TGCGCCAGCAGCCCGCTTTGGGAGGGGGAGACCCAGTACTTC	CASSPLWEGETQYF
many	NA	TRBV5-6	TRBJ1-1	TGTGCCAGCAGCCCGGCCGTCCTAGGGGAAATGAACACTGAAGCTTTCTTT	CASSPAVLGEMNTEAFF
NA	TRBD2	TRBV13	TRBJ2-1	TGTGCCAGCAGCTACACGACTAGCGGGCAGTCCTACAATGAGCAGTTCTTC	CASSYTTSGQSYNEQFF
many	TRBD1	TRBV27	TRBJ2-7	TGTGCCAGCAGTTTCTTGGCAGGGGGCAACTACGAGCAGTACTTC	CASSFLAGGNYEQYF
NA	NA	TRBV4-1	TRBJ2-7	TGCGCCAGCAGCCAAACCGGGACTCAATACGAGCAGTACTTC	CASSQTGTQYEQYF
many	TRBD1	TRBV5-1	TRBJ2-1	TGCGCCAGCAGCTTGGGAATTTTAGGGGACAGGGGCTACAATGAGCAGTTCTTC	CASSLGILGDRGYNEQFF
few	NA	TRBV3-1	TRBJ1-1	TGTGCCAGCAGCCCCCCGTGGACCAACACTGAAGCTTTCTTT	CASSPPWTNTEAFF
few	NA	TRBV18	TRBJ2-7	TGTGCCAGCTCACCGACAGTGTTGGGTGAGCAGTACTTC	CASSPTVLGEQYF
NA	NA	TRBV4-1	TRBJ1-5	TGCGCCAGCAGCCACTCAGGGCTGGGCAATCAGCCCCAGCATTTT	CASSHSGLGNQPQHF
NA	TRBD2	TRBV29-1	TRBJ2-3	TGCAGCGTCCGGACTAGCCCGATAAGCACAGATACGCAGTATTTT	CSVRTSPISTDTQYF
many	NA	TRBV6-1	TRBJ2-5	TGTGCCAGCAGTCGGGGACCTAGGGCTGTCGAGACCCAGTACTTC	CASSRGPRAVETQYF
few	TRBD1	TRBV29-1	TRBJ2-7	TGCAGCGTTGAAGATCCCGGGACAGGGACCTACGAGCAGTACTTC	CSVEDPGTGTYEQYF
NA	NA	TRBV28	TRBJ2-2	TGTGCCAGCAGCCGGAGGGGTTATACGAACACCGGGGAGCTGTTTTTT	CASSRRGYTNTGELFF
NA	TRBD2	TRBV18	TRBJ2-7	TGTGCCAGCTCACCAACCCGGGAGGCAACCTACGAGCAGTACTTC	CASSPTREATYEQYF
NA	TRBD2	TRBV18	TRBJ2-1	TGTGCCAGCTCAACCCGGACTAGCGGGAGTCCCCATGAGCAGTTCTTC	CASSTRTSGSPHEQFF
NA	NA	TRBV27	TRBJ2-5	TGTGCCAGCAGTTTAATCGGAGCCAGGGGAGTGGAGACCCAGTACTTC	CASSLIGARGVETQYF
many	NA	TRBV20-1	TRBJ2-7	TGCAGTGCTAGAGGATGGAGCTCCTACGAGCAGTACTTC	CSARGWSSYEQYF
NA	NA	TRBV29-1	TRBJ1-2	TGCAGCGTTGAAGAGGGGGCTCCGAGAGGCTACACCTTC	CSVEEGAPRGYTF
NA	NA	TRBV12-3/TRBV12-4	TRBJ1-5	TGTGCCAGCAGCTCGAACTACTTGAATCAGCCCCAGCATTTT	CASSSNYLNQPQHF
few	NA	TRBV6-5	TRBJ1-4	TGTGCCAGCAGTTACTCGGGAGGATTTGAAAAACTGTTTTTT	CASSYSGGFEKLFF
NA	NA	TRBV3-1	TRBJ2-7	TGTGCCAGCAGCCAAGATAAGGCTGGACTTCGCTCCTACGAGCAGTACTTC	CASSQDKAGLRSYEQYF
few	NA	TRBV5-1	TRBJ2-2	TGCGCCAGCATCGGGGGCAACACCGGGGAGCTGTTTTTT	CASIGGNTGELFF
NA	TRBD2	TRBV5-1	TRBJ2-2	TGCGCCAGCAGCGTGGTAGCGGGAATCGGCACCGGGGAGCTGTTTTTT	CASSVVAGIGTGELFF
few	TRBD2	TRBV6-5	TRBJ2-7	TGTGCCAGCAGTTATACTAGCGGGGGGACCTACGAGCAGTACTTC	CASSYTSGGTYEQYF
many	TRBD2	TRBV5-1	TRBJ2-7	TGCGCCAGCAGCTGGGGACTAGCGGGAGAGTCCGAACCCTACGAGCAGTACTTC	CASSWGLAGESEPYEQYF
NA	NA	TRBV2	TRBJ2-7	TGTGCCAGCAGTGACTTTCTAGCCGGGAAGCAGTACTTC	CASSDFLAGKQYF
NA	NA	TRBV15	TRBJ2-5	TGTGCCACCAGCAGGGACAGCGATAAGTTGGAGACCCAGTACTTC	CATSRDSDKLETQYF
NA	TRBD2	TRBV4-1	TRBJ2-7	TGCGCCAGCAGCCAAGGGCGACTAGCGCGTGAGCAGTACTTC	CASSQGRLAREQYF
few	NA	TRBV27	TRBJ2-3	TGTGCCAGCAGCCCACAGGGTGATAAGAATACGCAGTATTTT	CASSPQGDKNTQYF
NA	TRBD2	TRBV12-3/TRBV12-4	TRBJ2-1	TGTGCCAGCAGTTTAGCCAGAAGGACTAGCCTAATCAATGAGCAGTTCTTC	CASSLARRTSLINEQFF
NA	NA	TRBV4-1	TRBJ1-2	TGCGCCAGCAGCCCCGTTTCGGGCTATGGCTACACCTTC	CASSPVSGYGYTF
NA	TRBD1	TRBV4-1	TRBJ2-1	TGCGCCAGCAGCCCCATGCCATGGTACCCGGGACAGGGGGCGGGTGAGCAGTTCTTC	CASSPMPWYPGQGAGEQFF